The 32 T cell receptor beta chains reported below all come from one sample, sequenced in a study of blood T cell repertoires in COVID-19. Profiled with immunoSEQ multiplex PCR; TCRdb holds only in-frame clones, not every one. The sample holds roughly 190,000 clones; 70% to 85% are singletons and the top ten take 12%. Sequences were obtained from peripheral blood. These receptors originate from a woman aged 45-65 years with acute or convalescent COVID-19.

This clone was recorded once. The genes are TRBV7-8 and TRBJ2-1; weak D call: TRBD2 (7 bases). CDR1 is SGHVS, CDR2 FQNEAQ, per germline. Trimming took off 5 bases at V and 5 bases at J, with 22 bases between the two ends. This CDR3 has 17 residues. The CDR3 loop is CASSLRGGGTGDNEQFF. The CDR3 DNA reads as TGTGCCAGCAGCCTTAGGGGGGGCGGGACCGGTGACAATGAGCAGTTCTTC.

The CDR3 DNA is TGTGCCAGCAGCTTTGGACCTAAACAGGGTGGGCACGAAAAACTGTTTTTT. It encodes CASSFGPKQGGHEKLFF. The chain uses TRBV11-3 and TRBJ1-4; D is perhaps TRBD1 (6 bases). Germline CDR1 reads SGHNT; CDR2 reads YENEEA. With 3 bases removed from V and 8 bases from J, the gap between germline ends came to 22 bases. This CDR3 contains 17 residues.

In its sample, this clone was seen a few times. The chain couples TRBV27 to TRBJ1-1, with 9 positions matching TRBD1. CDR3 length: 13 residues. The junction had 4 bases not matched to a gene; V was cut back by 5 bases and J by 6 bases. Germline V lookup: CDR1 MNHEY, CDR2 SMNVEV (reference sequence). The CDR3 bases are TGTGCCAGCAGTCGGGGGACAGGGCCTGAAGCTTTCTTT. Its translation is CASSRGTGPEAFF.

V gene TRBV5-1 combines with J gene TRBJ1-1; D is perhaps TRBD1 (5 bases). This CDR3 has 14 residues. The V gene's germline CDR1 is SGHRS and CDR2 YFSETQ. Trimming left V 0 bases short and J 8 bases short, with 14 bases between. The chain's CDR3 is CASSLALRQGEAFF. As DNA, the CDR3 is TGCGCCAGCAGCTTGGCCCTCCGTCAGGGAGAAGCTTTCTTT. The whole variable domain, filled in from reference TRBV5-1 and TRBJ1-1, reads KAGVTQTPRYLIKTRGQQVTLSCSPISGHRSVSWYQQTPGQGLQFLFEYFSETQRNKGNFPGRFSGRQFSNSRSEMNVSTLELGDSALYLCASSLALRQGEAFFGQGTRLTVV.

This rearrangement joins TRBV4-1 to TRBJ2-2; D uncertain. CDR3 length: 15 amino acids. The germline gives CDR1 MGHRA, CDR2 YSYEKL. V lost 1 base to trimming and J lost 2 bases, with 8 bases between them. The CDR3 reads CASSQVITNTGELFF. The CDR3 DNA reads TGCGCCAGCAGCCAAGTAATAACAAACACCGGGGAGCTGTTTTTT.

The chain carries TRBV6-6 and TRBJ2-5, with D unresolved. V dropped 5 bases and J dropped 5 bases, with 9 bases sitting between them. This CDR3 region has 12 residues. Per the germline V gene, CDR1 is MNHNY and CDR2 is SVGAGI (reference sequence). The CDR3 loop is CASSLSEETQYF. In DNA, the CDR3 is TGTGCCAGCAGTCTCTCTGAGGAGACCCAGTACTTC.

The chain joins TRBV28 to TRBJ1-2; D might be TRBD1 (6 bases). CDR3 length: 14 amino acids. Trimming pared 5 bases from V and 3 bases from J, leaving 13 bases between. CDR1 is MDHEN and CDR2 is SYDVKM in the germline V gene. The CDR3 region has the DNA TGTGCCAGCAGTCCGCCGGGGACATACTATGGCTACACCTTC. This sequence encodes CASSPPGTYYGYTF.

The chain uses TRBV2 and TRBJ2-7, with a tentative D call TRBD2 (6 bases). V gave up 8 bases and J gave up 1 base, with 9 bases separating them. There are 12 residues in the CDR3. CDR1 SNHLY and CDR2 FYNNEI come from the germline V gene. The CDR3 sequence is CASRGLSYEQYF. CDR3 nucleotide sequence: TGTGCCAGCCGAGGACTATCCTACGAGCAGTACTTC.

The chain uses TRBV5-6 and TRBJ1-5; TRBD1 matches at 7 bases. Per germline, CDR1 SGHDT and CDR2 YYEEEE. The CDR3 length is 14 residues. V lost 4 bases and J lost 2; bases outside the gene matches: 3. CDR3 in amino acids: CASSPGTGNQPQHF. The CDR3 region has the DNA TGTGCCAGCAGCCCGGGGACAGGCAATCAGCCCCAGCATTTT.

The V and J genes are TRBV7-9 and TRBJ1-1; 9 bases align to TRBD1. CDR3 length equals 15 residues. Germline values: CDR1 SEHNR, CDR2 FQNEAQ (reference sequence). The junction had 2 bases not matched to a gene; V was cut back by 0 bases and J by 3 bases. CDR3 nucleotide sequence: TGTGCCAGCAGCTTAGCCGGGACAGGGTACACTGAAGCTTTCTTT. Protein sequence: CASSLAGTGYTEAFF.

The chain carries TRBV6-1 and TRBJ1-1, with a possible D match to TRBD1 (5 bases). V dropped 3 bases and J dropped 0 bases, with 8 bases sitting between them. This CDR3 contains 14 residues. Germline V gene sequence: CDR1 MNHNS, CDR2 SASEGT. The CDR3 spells CASSETVLNTEAFF. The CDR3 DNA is TGTGCCAGCAGTGAGACAGTCTTGAACACTGAAGCTTTCTTT.

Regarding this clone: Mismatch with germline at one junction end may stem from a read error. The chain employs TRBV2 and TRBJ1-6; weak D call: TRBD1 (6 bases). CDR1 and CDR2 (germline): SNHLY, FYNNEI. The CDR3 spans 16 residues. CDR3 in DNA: TGTGCCAGCAGGGAAGGACAGCTCTTCTATAATTCACCCCTCCACTTT. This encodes CASREGQLFYNSPLHF.

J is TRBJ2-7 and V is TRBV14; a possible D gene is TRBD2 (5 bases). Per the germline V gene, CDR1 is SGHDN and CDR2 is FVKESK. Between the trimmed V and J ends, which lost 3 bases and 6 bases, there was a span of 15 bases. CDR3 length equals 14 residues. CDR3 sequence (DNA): TGTGCCAGCAGCCAGATAAGGTCAAGCGGCGAGCAGTACTTC. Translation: CASSQIRSSGEQYF.

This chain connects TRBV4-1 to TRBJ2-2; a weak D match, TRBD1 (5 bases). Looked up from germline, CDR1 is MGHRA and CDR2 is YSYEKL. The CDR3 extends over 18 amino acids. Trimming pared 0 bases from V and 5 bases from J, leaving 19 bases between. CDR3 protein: CASSQDVRGRVDTGELFF. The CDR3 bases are TGCGCCAGCAGCCAAGATGTAAGGGGAAGGGTGGATACCGGGGAGCTGTTTTTT.

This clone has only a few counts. The CDR3: CASKGGPSNQPQHF. Here the CDR3 DNA reads TGTGCCAGCAAGGGGGGGCCTAGCAATCAGCCCCAGCATTTT. The V and J genes are TRBV6-6 and TRBJ1-5, with D maybe TRBD1 (6 bases). The germline gives CDR1 MNHNY, CDR2 SVGAGI (reference sequence). The V end was cut by 7 bases, the J end by 0 bases, with 10 bases between. This CDR3 spans 14 amino acids.

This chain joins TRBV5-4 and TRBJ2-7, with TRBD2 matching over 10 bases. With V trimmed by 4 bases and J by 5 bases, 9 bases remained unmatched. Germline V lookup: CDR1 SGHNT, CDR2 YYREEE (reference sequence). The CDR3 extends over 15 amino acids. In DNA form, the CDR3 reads TGTGCCAGCAGCCTACGGACTAGCGGCCTAGACGAGCAGTACTTC. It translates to CASSLRTSGLDEQYF.

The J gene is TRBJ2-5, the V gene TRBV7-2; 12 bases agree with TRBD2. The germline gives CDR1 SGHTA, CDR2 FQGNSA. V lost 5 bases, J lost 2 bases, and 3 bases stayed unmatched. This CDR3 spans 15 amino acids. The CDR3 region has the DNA TGTGCCAGCAGCCCAGGACTAGCGGGGCAAGAGACCCAGTACTTC. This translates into CASSPGLAGQETQYF.

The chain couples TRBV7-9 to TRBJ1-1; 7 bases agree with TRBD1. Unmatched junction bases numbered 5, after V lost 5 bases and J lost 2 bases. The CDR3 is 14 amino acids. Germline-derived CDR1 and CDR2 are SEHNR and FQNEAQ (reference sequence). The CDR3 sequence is CASSHGTVNTEAFF. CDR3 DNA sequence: TGTGCCAGCAGCCACGGGACAGTAAACACTGAAGCTTTCTTT.

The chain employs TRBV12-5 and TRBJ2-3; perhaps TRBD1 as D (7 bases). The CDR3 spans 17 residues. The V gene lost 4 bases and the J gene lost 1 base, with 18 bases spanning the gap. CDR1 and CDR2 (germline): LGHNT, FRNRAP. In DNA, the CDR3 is TGTGCTAGTGGTTCACTCAACCAGGGGGGTGGCACAGATACGCAGTATTTT. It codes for CASGSLNQGGGTDTQYF. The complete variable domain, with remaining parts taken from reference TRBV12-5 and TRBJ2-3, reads DARVTQTPRHKVTEMGQEVTMRCQPILGHNTVFWYRQTMMQGLELLAYFRNRAPLDDSGMPKDRFSAEMPDATLATLKIQPSEPRDSAVYFCASGSLNQGGGTDTQYFGPGTRLTVL.

The CDR3 protein is CASSSQSYRGGEKLFF. The CDR3, as DNA: TGTGCCAGCAGTTCCCAATCTTACAGGGGAGGTGAAAAACTGTTTTTT. This chain uses TRBV6-5 with TRBJ1-4, with 7 positions matching TRBD1. Germline V gene lookup returns CDR1 MNHEY and CDR2 SVGAGI. The CDR3 is 16 residues long. J lost 7 bases, V lost 4 bases, and 12 bases had no gene match.

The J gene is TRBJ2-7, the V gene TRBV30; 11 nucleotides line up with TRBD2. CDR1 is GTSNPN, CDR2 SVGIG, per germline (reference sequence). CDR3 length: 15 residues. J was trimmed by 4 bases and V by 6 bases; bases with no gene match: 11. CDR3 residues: CACTTGTSGPYEQYF. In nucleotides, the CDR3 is TGTGCCTGTACCACCGGGACTAGCGGACCTTACGAGCAGTACTTC. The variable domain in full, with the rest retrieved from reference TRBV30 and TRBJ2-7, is SQTIHQWPATLVQPVGSPLSLECTVEGTSNPNLYWYRQAAGRGLQLLFYSVGIGQISSEVPQNLSASRPQDRQFILSSKKLLLSDSGFYLCACTTGTSGPYEQYFGPGTRLTVT.

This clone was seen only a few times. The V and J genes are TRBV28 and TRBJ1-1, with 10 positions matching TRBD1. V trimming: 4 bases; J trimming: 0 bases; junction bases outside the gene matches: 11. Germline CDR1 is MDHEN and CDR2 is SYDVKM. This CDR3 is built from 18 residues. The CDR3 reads CASSSLGDRGLMNTEAFF. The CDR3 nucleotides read TGTGCCAGCAGTTCTCTAGGGGACAGGGGATTAATGAACACTGAAGCTTTCTTT.

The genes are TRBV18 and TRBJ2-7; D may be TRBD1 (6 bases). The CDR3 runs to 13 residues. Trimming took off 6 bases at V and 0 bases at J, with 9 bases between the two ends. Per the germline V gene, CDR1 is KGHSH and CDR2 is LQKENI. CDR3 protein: CASSTGNSYEQYF. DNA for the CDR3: TGTGCCAGCTCCACAGGGAACTCCTACGAGCAGTACTTC.

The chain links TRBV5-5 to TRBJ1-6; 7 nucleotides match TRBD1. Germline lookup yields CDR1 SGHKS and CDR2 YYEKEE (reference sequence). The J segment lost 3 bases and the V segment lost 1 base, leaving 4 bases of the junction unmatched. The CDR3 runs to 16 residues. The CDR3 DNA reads TGTGCCAGCAGCTTGTCCCAGGGGGTCTATAATTCACCCCTCCACTTT. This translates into CASSLSQGVYNSPLHF.

The CDR3, as DNA: TGTGCCAGCAGTTTAACAGGGCGTCAGCCCCAGCATTTT. This translates into CASSLTGRQPQHF. The V and J genes are TRBV12-3 or TRBV12-4 and TRBJ1-5, with D possibly being TRBD1 (6 bases). The V end was cut by 2 bases, the J end by 6 bases, with 8 bases between. The CDR3 contains 13 residues.

DNA of the CDR3: TGTGCTAGTGGTTCCCAGGGTCAGAGCAATCAGCCCCAGCATTTT. Its protein product is CASGSQGQSNQPQHF. The genes are TRBV12-5 and TRBJ1-5, with D perhaps TRBD1 (5 bases). The V gene's germline CDR1 is LGHNT and CDR2 FRNRAP. The CDR3 loop spans 15 amino acids. Deletions cut 4 bases from V and 1 base from J, with 11 bases between.

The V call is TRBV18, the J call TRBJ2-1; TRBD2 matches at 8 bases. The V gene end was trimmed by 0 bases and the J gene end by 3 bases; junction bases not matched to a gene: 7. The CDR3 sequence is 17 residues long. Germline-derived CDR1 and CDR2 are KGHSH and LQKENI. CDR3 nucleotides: TGTGCCAGCTCACCACCGAGACTAGCGATTGACTACAATGAGCAGTTCTTC. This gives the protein CASSPPRLAIDYNEQFF.

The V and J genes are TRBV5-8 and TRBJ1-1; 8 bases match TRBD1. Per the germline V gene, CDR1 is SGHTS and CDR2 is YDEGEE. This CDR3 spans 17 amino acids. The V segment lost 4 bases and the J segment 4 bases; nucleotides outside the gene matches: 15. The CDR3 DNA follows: TGTGCCAGCAGCCGCGGACAGGGCCGGTGGAGTCCCACTGAAGCTTTCTTT. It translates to CASSRGQGRWSPTEAFF.

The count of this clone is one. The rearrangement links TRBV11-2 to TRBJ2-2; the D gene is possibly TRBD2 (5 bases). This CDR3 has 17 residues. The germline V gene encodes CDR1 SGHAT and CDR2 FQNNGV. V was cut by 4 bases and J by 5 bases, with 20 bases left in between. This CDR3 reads CASSSSGVAEATGELFF. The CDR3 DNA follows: TGTGCCAGCAGCTCCTCCGGGGTGGCGGAGGCGACCGGGGAGCTGTTTTTT.

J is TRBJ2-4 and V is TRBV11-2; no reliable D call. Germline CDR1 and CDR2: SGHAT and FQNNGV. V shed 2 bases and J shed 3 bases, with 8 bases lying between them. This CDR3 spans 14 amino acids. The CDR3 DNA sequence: TGTGCCAGCAGCTTAACGTCAGGCAAAAACATTCAGTACTTC. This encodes CASSLTSGKNIQYF.

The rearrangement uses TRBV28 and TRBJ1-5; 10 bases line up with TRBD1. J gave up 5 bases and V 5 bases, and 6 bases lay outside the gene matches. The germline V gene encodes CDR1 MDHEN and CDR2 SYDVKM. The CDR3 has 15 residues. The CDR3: CASSPRQGAYQPQHF. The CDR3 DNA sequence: TGTGCCAGCAGTCCCCGACAGGGGGCCTATCAGCCCCAGCATTTT.

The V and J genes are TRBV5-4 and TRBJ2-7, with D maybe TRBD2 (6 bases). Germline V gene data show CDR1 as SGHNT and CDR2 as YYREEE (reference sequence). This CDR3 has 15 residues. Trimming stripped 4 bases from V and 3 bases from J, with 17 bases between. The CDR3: CASSPIDRRDYEQYF. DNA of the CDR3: TGTGCCAGCAGCCCAATAGATAGGCGGGACTACGAGCAGTACTTC.